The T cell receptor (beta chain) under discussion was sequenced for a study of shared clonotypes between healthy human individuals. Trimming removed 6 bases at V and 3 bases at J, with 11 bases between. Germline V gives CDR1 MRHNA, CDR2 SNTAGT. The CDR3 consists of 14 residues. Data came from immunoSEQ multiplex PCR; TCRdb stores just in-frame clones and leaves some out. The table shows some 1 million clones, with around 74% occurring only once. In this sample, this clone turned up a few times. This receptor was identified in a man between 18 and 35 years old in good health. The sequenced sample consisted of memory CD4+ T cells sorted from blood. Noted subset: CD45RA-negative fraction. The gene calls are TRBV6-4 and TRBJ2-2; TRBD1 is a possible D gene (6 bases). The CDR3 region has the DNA TGTGCCAGCAGAACCAGGGGAGACACCGGGGAGCTGTTTTTT. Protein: CASRTRGDTGELFF.